This TCR beta chain was profiled in a study of technical replicates of blood from a few donors. The method was immunoSEQ multiplex PCR; TCRdb's version includes in-frame clones alone and lacks a portion of them. The data contain about 75,000 clones, nearly 98% of them seen just once; the ten biggest clones take up under 0.2%. This clone was picked up one time. V shed 3 bases and J shed 9 bases, with 18 bases lying between them. The CDR3 extends over 15 amino acids. Germline CDR1 SGHVS, CDR2 FQNEAQ. Material: T cells isolated from PBMCs. The gene calls are TRBV7-8 and TRBJ2-1, with a possible D match to TRBD1 (6 bases). The sequence came from a human donor in good health. CDR3 sequence reads: CASSFLTTGTGEQFF. The CDR3 nucleotides are TGTGCCAGCAGCTTTTTGACCACAGGGACCGGTGAGCAGTTCTTC. The full variable domain, with the rest looked up from reference TRBV7-8 and TRBJ2-1, is GAGVSQSPRYKVAKRGQDVALRCDPISGHVSLFWYQQALGQGPEFLTYFQNEAQLDKSGLPSDRFFAERPEGSVSTLKIQRTQQEDSAVYLCASSFLTTGTGEQFFGPGTRLTVL.